This entry lists 9 T cell receptor beta chains sequenced from one sample in a study of OX40 agonist ivuxolimab in advanced cancers. Clones were sequenced by immunoSEQ multiplex PCR, and TCRdb holds only the in-frame ones, with some missing. This sample has roughly 11,000 clones; about 82% occur once, and the top ten carry roughly 29%. The specimen was CD4+ or CD8+ T cells sorted from blood, collected in a trial of the OX40 agonist ivuxolimab. These receptors all come from an adult with an advanced solid tumor such as melanoma, head and neck, liver or kidney cancer.

This rearrangement joins TRBV28 to TRBJ1-1; 7 bases line up with TRBD1. Looked up from germline, CDR1 is MDHEN and CDR2 is SYDVKM. After removal of 5 bases from V and 11 bases from J, the junction contained 17 bases not matched to a gene. CDR3 length: 15 residues. In nucleotides, the CDR3 is TGTGCCAGCAGTCCGCCCGTATCGACAGGGTCTGTGGCTTTCTTT. This sequence encodes CASSPPVSTGSVAFF.

This clone was recorded once. The chain employs TRBV6-1 and TRBJ1-1; D is ambiguous. Germline V gene data show CDR1 as MNHNS and CDR2 as SASEGT. This CDR3 region has 14 residues. V shed 1 base and J shed 3 bases, with 9 bases lying between them. The CDR3 protein is CASSEGRYYTEAFF. The CDR3 coding sequence is TGTGCCAGCAGTGAAGGCAGGTACTACACTGAAGCTTTCTTT.

V usage is TRBV4-1 and J usage is TRBJ2-7; D gene unclear. The length of the CDR3 is 13 residues. V lost 4 bases and J lost 3, with 10 bases in between. Per the germline V gene, CDR1 is MGHRA and CDR2 is YSYEKL. The CDR3 spells CASSPTADYEQYF. The CDR3 DNA follows: TGCGCCAGCAGCCCCACGGCCGACTACGAGCAGTACTTC.

The chain combines TRBV10-3 with TRBJ2-7; TRBD1 might be the D (6 bases). Per the germline V gene, CDR1 is ENHRY and CDR2 is SYGVKD. V was shortened by 4 bases and J by 2 bases, with 6 bases between the two germline ends. The CDR3 spans 12 residues. CDR3 bases: TGTGCCATCAGTGGACAGGCCTACGAGCAGTACTTC. Its protein is CAISGQAYEQYF.

The chain is built from TRBV28 and TRBJ2-1; either TRBD1 or TRBD2 may fit D (5 bases each). The CDR3 covers 13 residues. The germline V gene has CDR1 MDHEN and CDR2 SYDVKM. V was pared by 4 bases and J by 3 bases, with 7 bases between. The CDR3 loop is CASSWDHYNEQFF. CDR3 in DNA: TGTGCCAGCAGTTGGGACCACTACAATGAGCAGTTCTTC. The whole variable domain, filled in from reference TRBV28 and TRBJ2-1, reads DVKVTQSSRYLVKRTGEKVFLECVQDMDHENMFWYRQDPGLGLRLIYFSYDVKMKEKGDIPEGYSVSREKKERFSLILESASTNQTSMYLCASSWDHYNEQFFGPGTRLTVL.

J is TRBJ1-1 and V is TRBV29-1; no clear D. V dropped 4 bases and J dropped 1 base, with 10 bases sitting between them. The germline V gene encodes CDR1 SQVTM and CDR2 ANQGSEA. This CDR3 contains 13 residues. Here the CDR3 DNA reads TGCAGCGTTGCGGAAGGTACGAACACTGAAGCTTTCTTT. Protein sequence: CSVAEGTNTEAFF.

The chain has TRBV5-5 and TRBJ2-7; 14 bases are a match to TRBD2. Germline V gives CDR1 SGHKS, CDR2 YYEKEE (reference sequence). The V gene end was trimmed by 4 bases and the J gene end by 7 bases; junction bases not matched to a gene: 7. This CDR3 spans 15 amino acids. The DNA of the CDR3 is TGTGCCAGCAGCGTCCCGGGACTAGCGGGGGATGAGCAGTACTTC. Translating gives CASSVPGLAGDEQYF. The variable domain in full, with the rest retrieved from reference TRBV5-5 and TRBJ2-7, is DAGVTQSPTHLIKTRGQQVTLRCSPISGHKSVSWYQQVLGQGPQFIFQYYEKEERGRGNFPDRFSARQFPNYSSELNVNALLLGDSALYLCASSVPGLAGDEQYFGPGTRLTVT.

This sequence joins TRBV6-4 and TRBJ2-6, with D perhaps given as TRBD1 or TRBD2 (5 bases each). Germline values: CDR1 MRHNA, CDR2 SNTAGT. The CDR3 runs to 15 residues. The V end lost 4 bases, the J end lost 0 bases, and 7 bases lay between the germline ends. CDR3 nucleotides: TGTGCCAGCAGTGTTGGGGGCTCTGGGGCCAACGTCCTGACTTTC. Protein sequence: CASSVGGSGANVLTF.

CDR3 sequence reads: CASSLQGYGYTF. The CDR3, as DNA: TGTGCCAGCAGCTTGCAGGGCTATGGCTACACCTTC. The chain is built from TRBV5-7 and TRBJ1-2, with D perhaps TRBD1 (5 bases). TRBV5-7 is reported as an ORF; its role is uncertain. The CDR3 length is 12 residues. V lost 1 base, J lost 4 bases, and 5 bases lay in between.